By share, the clone carrying this TCR beta chain counts as medium-sized. The sample originates from a study of control samples from healthy donors and cancer patients. Method: immunoSEQ multiplex PCR; TCRdb's copy keeps in-frame clones and lacks some. This table holds 140,000 or so clones, 80% to 95% found once. This CDR3 comprises 16 residues. Germline-derived CDR1 and CDR2 are SNHLY and FYNNEI. The germline V and J ends were trimmed by 2 bases and 7 bases, with 21 bases remaining between them. This chain uses TRBV2 with TRBJ2-7, with D maybe TRBD2 (5 bases). The sample comprised blood. The sequence was obtained from a man younger than 45 in good health. The CDR3 sequence is CASSEISDLMFVEQYF. The CDR3 bases are TGTGCCAGCAGTGAAATTAGCGACCTCATGTTCGTGGAGCAGTACTTC.